This T cell receptor beta chain was profiled in a study of shared clonotypes between healthy human individuals (TCRdb year 2020). With respect to the entire study: A couple of women and three men aged 18 to 49 years were included in the cohort. Leukapheresis yielded between about 0.8 and 9.5 billion PBMCs per donor. For each donor, three plates each were used for CD4 naive and CD4 memory, two plates were used for CD8 naive, and one plate was used for CD8 memory. Libraries were prepared and TCR repertoires were sequenced by different laboratories using diverse techniques, in order to increase sequencing depth and limit assay-specific biases. The study deeply sequenced blood TCR repertoires of five healthy adults to estimate repertoire size and the extent of clonotype sharing between individuals.

The donors were healthy, HIV-negative adults who had no recently reported acute infections or vaccinations. All donors were Caucasian adults living in Nashville, Tennessee, USA. CD4+ T cells were enriched by magnetic negative selection; naive cells were then positively selected on CD45RA, and the negative fraction formed the memory subset. After blood collection by leukapheresis, PBMCs were isolated using Ficoll-Histopaque density gradient centrifugation and then cryopreserved in the vapor phase of liquid nitrogen. Analytical flow cytometry was used to check the purity and quantity of each magnetically sorted T cell population. Genomic DNA was isolated from each sorted fraction and quantified by UV absorbance on a Nanodrop 2000c. General findings and caveats noted by the study authors: Based on pairwise subsampling, the degree of clonotype sharing among donors was expected to be affected by sequencing depth. Across a handful of donors, 5% to 6% of naive CD4, approximately 3.5% of naive CD8, under 2.5% of memory CD4, and around 0.4% of memory CD8 clonotypes were shared. The genetic and exposure-history diversity represented was limited by the small number of donors. Incomplete sequencing was indicated by rarefaction of sorted-subset datasets, despite the large sequencing depth. Compared with non-shared clonotypes, clonotypes shared by all four sorted-subset donors had higher generation probabilities. Only blood was sampled, and tissue TCR repertoires likely differ from those in blood. Larger estimated clonotype richness was generally found for naive subsets than for memory subsets.

Using the deep immunoSEQ assay, TCR CDR3 regions were amplified from genomic DNA by multiplex PCR. For each cell subset, the extracted genomic DNA was distributed evenly across all wells of several immunoSEQ 96-well plates, and each plate served as one replicate. For sorted subsets, each replicate PCR was loaded with approximately 200 ng genomic DNA, equivalent to 32,000 or so T cell genomes. Purified libraries were measured with a Qubit 3.0 fluorometer, size-checked on a Bioanalyzer 2100, and measured again with the KAPA Library Quantification kit. Each immunoSEQ 96-well plate was sequenced on its own single-read 150-cycle Illumina NextSeq 550 flow cell. On the authors' methods: Because the immunoSEQ output included only junctional sequences and no quality scores, the filtering could not be the same as the filtering used for full-length reads. Sequences were annotated with PyIR, a Python wrapper for IgBLAST v1.9, and V/J genes and CDR3 were assigned using IMGT germline references. Reads were filtered out if the reads had weak V/J assignments (E-value above 1e-6), no CDR3, stop codons, out-of-frame junctions, or ambiguous translated residues. A V3J clonotype was defined by an identical inferred V gene, J gene, and CDR3 amino acid sequence. Percentage overlap between repertoires was calculated by dividing the number of shared unique clonotypes by the size of the smaller repertoire. RTK rarefaction, the Chao1 estimator, and Recon v2.1 estimates of unobserved clonotypes were used to assess repertoire richness. OLGA was used to compute generation probabilities for all TCRbeta clonotypes that the gDNA method yielded from a few donors. TCRdb took over this immuneACCESS table, retaining in-frame rearrangements with V and J assigned. Such tables are incomplete; in checked studies, under half of the missing clones stem from an unresolved V gene, and the remainder is unexplained. That table is the source of V, J and clone size, and D and trimming were worked out from the DNA. Here the sample has around 1 million clones; over 60% occur a single time. About 1.5% of the sample belongs to the ten largest clones.

Concerning this clone: The clone's antigen remains unknown. No much larger clonotype is one base removed from it; base qualities were not supplied. This sample also contains other DNA sequences that code for the same CDR3.

This clonotype originated in a man aged 18 to 29 in good health. Sequencing was done on a sample of memory CD4+ T cells sorted from blood. This sample's cell subset or site label indicates: CD45RA-negative fraction.

The CDR3 has the sequence CASRDDRSSYEQYF. The DNA sequence is as follows: TGTGCCAGTAGGGACGACAGGTCATCCTACGAGCAGTACTTC. The rearranged segments are TRBV19 and TRBJ2-7; D gene: possibly TRBD1, on 6 matching bases. From a lookup of the germline V gene (reference sequence), CDR1 and CDR2 are LNHDA and SQIVND. The junction shows trimming of 6 bases on V and 1 base on J, plus 13 bases between the germline ends. The CDR3 covers 14 residues, taking in both the cysteine and the phenylalanine. Just CDR3 DNA is preserved here, 42 bases in frame from base 1.